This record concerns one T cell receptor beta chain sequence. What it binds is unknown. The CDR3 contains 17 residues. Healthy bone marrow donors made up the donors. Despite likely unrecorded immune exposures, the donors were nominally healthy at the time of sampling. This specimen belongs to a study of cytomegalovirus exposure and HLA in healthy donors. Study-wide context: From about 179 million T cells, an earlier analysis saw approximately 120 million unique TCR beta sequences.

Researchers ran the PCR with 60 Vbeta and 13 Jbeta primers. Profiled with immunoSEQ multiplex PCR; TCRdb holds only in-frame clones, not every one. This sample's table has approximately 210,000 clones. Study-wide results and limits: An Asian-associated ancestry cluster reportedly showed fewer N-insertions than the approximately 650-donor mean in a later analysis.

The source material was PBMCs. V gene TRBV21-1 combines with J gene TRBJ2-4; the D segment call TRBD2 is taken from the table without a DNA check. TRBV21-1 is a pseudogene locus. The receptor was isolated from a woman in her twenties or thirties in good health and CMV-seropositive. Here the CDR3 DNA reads TGTGCCAGCAGTCACAAGTCGTCGGGTACGGCCAAAAACATTCAGTACTTC. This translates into CASSHKSSGTAKNIQYF.